This T cell receptor beta chain was identified during a study of T cell repertoires in cytomegalovirus infection. As for the study in general: Selection of CMV epitopes for the study included recently identified HLA-C-restricted and well-studied HLA-B-restricted ones. In public TCR beta signatures, there were indications of both CMV infection and matching HLA type. Whole-study findings and limits: CMV-specific TCR beta clonotypes restricted by HLA-C dominated the ex vivo response.

Notes on this clonotype: The antigen remains unidentified.

TCRdb ran MiXCR on the reads and lists one entry per CDR3 protein. Of about 310,000 distinct CDR3 sequences listed, 20% to 30% are singletons. This CDR3 spans 15 amino acids. Deletions cut 4 bases from V and 0 bases from J, with 10 bases between. The V gene's germline CDR1 is SGHTA and CDR2 FQGNSA. The sample here was cultured PBMCs, taken from culture after CMV antigen stimulation. The chain uses TRBV7-2 and TRBJ1-5; D might be TRBD1 (6 bases). The clonotype comes from a human donor in good health (CMV status not recorded). Some clones in this sample may be carry-over from other donors' samples. The CDR3 nucleotides are TGTGCCAGCAGCTCAGAAGGGGGTAGCAATCAGCCCCAGCATTTT. Its protein is CASSSEGGSNQPQHF.